Listed here are 7 T cell receptor beta chains from one sample, sequenced in a study of response to subunit inactivated influenza vaccine. TCRdb re-called the RT-PCR reads with MiXCR, one entry per CDR3 protein. Of 530,000 or so distinct CDR3 sequences in the sample, approximately 10% were seen once. This sample comprised PBMCs from blood, obtained on the day of vaccination. The receptors derive from a middle-aged man who received an inactivated influenza vaccine.

The V and J genes are TRBV7-9 and TRBJ1-6; TRBD1 matches at 8 bases. This CDR3 comprises 12 residues. Germline trimming cut 6 bases from V and 9 bases from J; bases unmatched to any gene: 1. Per the germline V gene, CDR1 is SEHNR and CDR2 is FQNEAQ (reference sequence). This CDR3 reads CASRDRGSPLHF. CDR3 bases: TGTGCCAGCAGAGACAGGGGTTCACCCCTCCACTTT.

This clonotype was seen more than once but under ten times. The chain links TRBV5-1 to TRBJ2-7; D gene uncertain. This CDR3 region has 17 residues. Trimming pared 2 bases from V and 5 bases from J, leaving 23 bases between. Germline values: CDR1 SGHRS, CDR2 YFSETQ. Written as DNA, the CDR3 is TGCGCCAGCAGCTTAGGACCTTTACTCCAGGATACGGACGAGCAGTACTTC. It translates to CASSLGPLLQDTDEQYF. The whole variable domain, remainder taken from reference TRBV5-1 and TRBJ2-7, is KAGVTQTPRYLIKTRGQQVTLSCSPISGHRSVSWYQQTPGQGLQFLFEYFSETQRNKGNFPGRFSGRQFSNSRSEMNVSTLELGDSALYLCASSLGPLLQDTDEQYFGPGTRLTVT.

The chain carries TRBV7-9 and TRBJ2-3; 8 bases fit TRBD1. Germline V gives CDR1 SEHNR, CDR2 FQNEAQ (reference sequence). V trimming: 4 bases; J trimming: 5 bases; junction bases outside the gene matches: 8. The CDR3 runs 15 residues. The CDR3 is CASSSGQEKIDTQYF. The CDR3 nucleotides read TGTGCCAGCAGCTCGGGACAGGAAAAGATAGATACGCAGTATTTT. The variable domain in full, with the rest retrieved from reference TRBV7-9 and TRBJ2-3, is DTGVSQNPRHKITKRGQNVTFRCDPISEHNRLYWYRQTLGQGPEFLTYFQNEAQLEKSRLLSDRFSAERPKGSFSTLEIQRTEQGDSAMYLCASSSGQEKIDTQYFGPGTRLTVL.

V gene TRBV5-5 combines with J gene TRBJ2-1; D may be TRBD1 (6 bases). The V gene's germline CDR1 is SGHKS and CDR2 YYEKEE (reference sequence). V lost 4 bases and J lost 2, with 13 bases in between. The CDR3 covers 15 residues. CDR3 amino acids: CASSLSGTPYNEQFF. The CDR3 DNA is TGTGCCAGCAGCCTGTCCGGGACACCCTACAATGAGCAGTTCTTC.

V usage is TRBV6-2 or TRBV6-3 and J usage is TRBJ2-1, with 9 bases fitting TRBD2. The CDR3 spans 18 residues. The germline V gene encodes CDR1 MNHEY and CDR2 SVGEGT. Trimming cost V 2 bases and J 2 bases; bases outside gene matches: 10. The CDR3 DNA is TGTGCCAGCAGTTACCTCCCCCCAGCGGGGGGTGCCTACAATGAGCAGTTCTTC. It is translated as CASSYLPPAGGAYNEQFF.

This clonotype was seen at least ten times. This chain joins TRBV3-1 and TRBJ2-5, with 8 bases identical to TRBD2. Trimming cost V 4 bases and J 5 bases; bases outside gene matches: 15. This CDR3 spans 17 amino acids. Germline values: CDR1 LGHDT, CDR2 YNNKEL (reference sequence). The CDR3 spells CASSLELGAGVSETQYF. The CDR3, as DNA: TGTGCCAGCAGCCTAGAACTAGGAGCGGGGGTATCCGAGACCCAGTACTTC.

This clonotype turned up a few times. The V call is TRBV29-1, the J call TRBJ2-1; the D gene is possibly TRBD2 (5 bases). Trimming stripped 6 bases from V and 2 bases from J, with 14 bases between. The CDR3 sequence is 14 residues long. Germline V CDR1 and CDR2: SQVTM, ANQGSEA. The CDR3: CSVGSSGAYNEQFF. The CDR3 region has the DNA TGCAGCGTAGGGTCCTCCGGGGCCTACAATGAGCAGTTCTTC.